The clone carrying this T cell receptor (beta chain) was seen a single time. The sample belongs to a study of blood T cell repertoires in COVID-19. Germline assignment: CDR1 SGHDN and CDR2 FVKESK. The CDR3 contains 12 residues. Trimming took 0 bases from V and 9 from J, leaving 6 bases between them. The data were produced by immunoSEQ multiplex PCR, yet TCRdb's version contains in-frame clones alone and is incomplete. In the table there are about 56,000 clones, less than 90% of which are singletons. The chain has TRBV14 and TRBJ1-5; D might be TRBD1 (5 bases). The receptor's source is a woman over 75 with acute or convalescent COVID-19. The specimen sequenced was peripheral blood. The CDR3 sequence: CASSQEGGPQHF. The DNA for the CDR3 is TGTGCCAGCAGCCAAGAGGGGGGGCCCCAGCATTTT.